The 3 T cell receptor beta chains below were found in one sample sequenced in a study of shared clonotypes between healthy human individuals. Measured with immunoSEQ multiplex PCR; TCRdb has only the in-frame clones, and not every one. The table lists some 790,000 clones, 55% to 75% of them singletons. Material for sequencing was memory CD4+ T cells sorted from blood. The subset is: CD45RA-negative fraction. Source of these receptors: a woman in her twenties or thirties in good health.

The chain uses TRBV11-2 and TRBJ2-2; the D is unclear. The V gene's germline CDR1 is SGHAT and CDR2 FQNNGV. This CDR3 spans 12 amino acids. Trimming cost V 6 bases and J 9 bases, with 11 bases left between them. The CDR3 DNA reads as TGTGCCAGCAGACCAATAAACAGGGAGCTGTTTTTT. Protein: CASRPINRELFF. Full variable domain (remainder filled in from reference TRBV11-2 and TRBJ2-2): EAGVAQSPRYKIIEKRQSVAFWCNPISGHATLYWYQQILGQGPKLLIQFQNNGVVDDSQLPKDRFSAERLKGVDSTLKIQPAKLEDSAVYLCASRPINRELFFGEGSRLTVL.

The V call is TRBV7-8, the J call TRBJ2-5; 7 nucleotides line up with TRBD2. The CDR3 consists of 14 residues. V was clipped by 5 bases and J by 4 bases; unmatched bases: 7. Germline V lookup: CDR1 SGHVS, CDR2 FQNEAQ. CDR3 residues: CASSISGRGETQYF. CDR3 nucleotide sequence: TGTGCCAGCAGCATTAGCGGGCGAGGAGAGACCCAGTACTTC.

This sequence joins TRBV9 and TRBJ1-2, with D hard to call. This CDR3 spans 16 amino acids. Trimming removed 10 bases at V and 4 bases at J, with 26 bases between. In germline, CDR1 is SGDLS, CDR2 YYNGEE. The CDR3 coding sequence is TGTGCCCGCTCAGAAGGGAAGGCAAAACCTTCCTATGGCTACACCTTC. As protein: CARSEGKAKPSYGYTF.